A single sample is the source of the 8 T cell receptor beta chains below, sequenced in a study of naive and memory T cell subsets. The beta constant-region primer was an equimolar mix of two oligonucleotides covering TRBC1 and TRBC2. MiXCR, run by TCRdb on the UMI-ligation and nested PCR reads, gives a single entry per CDR3 protein. The data contain 120,000 to 150,000 distinct CDR3 sequences, around 15% of them singletons. Sequencing was done on a sample of naive CD4+ T cells from blood. The origin of the receptors is a human donor in good health.

The V gene is TRBV7-9, the J gene TRBJ2-7, with D perhaps assigned TRBD1 or TRBD2 (5 bases each). The CDR3 sequence is 14 residues long. Germline CDR1 and CDR2: SEHNR and FQNEAQ (reference sequence). V dropped 5 bases and J dropped 2 bases, with 13 bases sitting between them. CDR3 residues: CASSPWDRAYEQYF. CDR3 nucleotides: TGTGCCAGCAGCCCGTGGGACCGAGCCTACGAGCAGTACTTC.

This clonotype was seen only a few times. The chain employs TRBV5-1 and TRBJ1-1, with D possibly TRBD1 on 6 matching bases. The CDR3 has 14 amino acids. Germline CDR1 is SGHRS and CDR2 is YFSETQ. V was clipped by 3 bases and J by 5 bases, with 14 bases between them. CDR3 coding DNA: TGCGCCAGCAGCTACCAATGGGGGCAGACTGAAGCTTTCTTT. This encodes CASSYQWGQTEAFF.

The chain has TRBV12-3 or TRBV12-4 and TRBJ2-2; D gene ambiguous. Trimming took 3 bases from V and 1 from J, leaving 3 bases between them. CDR3 size: 13 residues. The CDR3 loop reads CASSFRNTGELFF. CDR3 in DNA: TGTGCCAGCAGTTTTAGGAACACCGGGGAGCTGTTTTTT.

This clonotype was seen more than once but under ten times. CDR3 in amino acids: CASAQSSYEQYF. CDR3 DNA sequence: TGTGCCAGCGCCCAGAGCTCCTACGAGCAGTACTTC. The chain combines TRBV7-9 with TRBJ2-7; D uncertain. Trimming took 8 bases from V and 0 from J, leaving 8 bases between them. Germline V gene sequence: CDR1 SEHNR, CDR2 FQNEAQ (reference sequence). There are 12 residues in the CDR3.

This clonotype was counted between two and nine times. The rearrangement joins TRBV5-1 to TRBJ2-2, with D tentatively TRBD2 (5 bases). The V and J ends lost 4 bases and 5 bases respectively, with 15 bases between them. The germline CDR1 and CDR2 sequences are SGHRS and YFSETQ. This CDR3 region has 15 residues. Here the CDR3 reads CASSPPSPDTGELFF. CDR3 nucleotide sequence: TGCGCCAGCAGCCCCCCTAGCCCCGATACCGGGGAGCTGTTTTTT.

This clonotype was seen more than once but under ten times. This chain joins TRBV12-3 or TRBV12-4 and TRBJ1-2; possibly TRBD1 for D (5 bases). The CDR3 spans 12 residues. V lost 10 bases and J lost 5, with 14 bases in between. CDR3 coding DNA: TGTGCCACTCAGATCTGGGGGTATGGCTACACCTTC. It codes for CATQIWGYGYTF.

This clonotype occurred a few times. The rearrangement links TRBV20-1 to TRBJ2-5, with D possibly matching TRBD2 (5 bases). Germline V gene lookup returns CDR1 DFQATT and CDR2 SNEGSKA (reference sequence). CDR3 length equals 14 residues. Trimming stripped 0 bases from V and 6 bases from J, with 14 bases between. The CDR3 sequence: CSARDTGKIKTQYF. The CDR3, as DNA: TGCAGTGCTAGAGATACCGGGAAAATAAAGACCCAGTACTTC.

The chain is built from TRBV27 and TRBJ2-1; D unclear. With 7 bases removed from V and 8 bases from J, the gap between germline ends came to 15 bases. Germline V gene data show CDR1 as MNHEY and CDR2 as SMNVEV (reference sequence). This CDR3 is 13 amino acids long. The CDR3 DNA reads TGTGCCAGCAAGGGCCTGTCAAGTGATGAGCAGTTCTTC. Translation: CASKGLSSDEQFF.